A selection of T cell receptor beta chains follows, all from one sample in a study of T cell responses to AZD1222 COVID-19 vaccine. TCRdb's copy holds only in-frame clones and misses some; the assay was immunoSEQ multiplex PCR. The sample holds some 99,000 clones, 70% to 85% seen once. The material sequenced was peripheral blood, taken 28 days after the second AZD1222 dose. These receptors were collected from an adult who received the AZD1222 COVID-19 vaccine. Each CDR3 is given with its conserved first and last residue. D genes are given only for firm matches. Size is stated for part of the rows, as once, few or many counts, or as a class when the clone is expanded.

V: TRBV18; D: -; J: TRBJ1-1; size: -; CDR3: CASSPRQVDGTAEAFF; DNA: TGTGCCAGCTCACCCCGACAGGTCGACGGAACCGCTGAAGCTTTCTTT
V: TRBV3-1/TRBV3-2; D: -; J: TRBJ1-5; size: once; CDR3: CASSQDLNQPQHF; DNA: TGTGCCAGCAGCCAAGACCTGAATCAGCCCCAGCATTTT
V: TRBV5-1; D: -; J: TRBJ1-1; size: -; CDR3: CASRGNTEAFF; DNA: TGCGCCAGCCGGGGGAACACTGAAGCTTTCTTT
V: TRBV28; D: -; J: TRBJ1-2; size: -; CDR3: CASGAAGGFEGYTF; DNA: TGTGCCAGCGGGGCGGCCGGGGGGTTCGAAGGCTACACCTTC
V: TRBV18; D: -; J: TRBJ2-7; size: few; CDR3: CASSPPPGTYEQYF; DNA: TGTGCCAGCTCACCACCCCCAGGGACCTACGAGCAGTACTTC
V: TRBV6-5; D: TRBD1; J: TRBJ2-7; size: once; CDR3: CASSPDRGPYEQYF; DNA: TGTGCCAGCAGTCCGGACAGGGGACCTTACGAGCAGTACTTC
V: TRBV27; D: TRBD2; J: TRBJ2-1; size: -; CDR3: CASSLRTSGMRGGHNEQFF; DNA: TGTGCCAGCAGTTTACGGACTAGCGGGATGAGGGGTGGCCACAATGAGCAGTTCTTC
V: TRBV11-2; D: -; J: TRBJ1-2; size: -; CDR3: CASSLGLNYGYTF; DNA: TGTGCCAGCAGCTTAGGCCTAAACTATGGCTACACCTTC
V: TRBV28; D: TRBD2; J: TRBJ2-7; size: -; CDR3: CAGKPSGRASEQYF; DNA: TGTGCCGGGAAACCAAGCGGGAGGGCATCCGAGCAGTACTTC
V: TRBV5-8; D: -; J: TRBJ1-1; size: -; CDR3: CASSLESPILYMNTEAFF; DNA: TGTGCCAGCAGCTTGGAAAGTCCTATTTTATACATGAACACTGAAGCTTTCTTT
V: TRBV4-3; D: TRBD1; J: TRBJ2-5; size: -; CDR3: CASSHRISTGEETQYF; DNA: TGCGCCAGCAGCCACCGAATCTCGACAGGGGAGGAGACCCAGTACTTC
V: TRBV27; D: -; J: TRBJ2-7; size: -; CDR3: CASSFTQGGYEQYF; DNA: TGTGCCAGCAGTTTTACCCAGGGGGGTTACGAGCAGTACTTC
V: TRBV5-4; D: -; J: TRBJ1-3; size: -; CDR3: CASSPTVGFSGNTIYF; DNA: TGTGCCAGCAGCCCGACGGTCGGATTCTCTGGAAACACCATATATTTT
V: TRBV7-9; D: -; J: TRBJ1-1; size: -; CDR3: CASSPRGVSDTEAFF; DNA: TGTGCCAGCAGCCCCCGGGGGGTCTCGGACACTGAAGCTTTCTTT
V: TRBV7-2; D: -; J: TRBJ2-7; size: -; CDR3: CASSLGGLSSYEQYF; DNA: TGTGCCAGCAGCTTAGGAGGTCTTAGCTCCTACGAGCAGTACTTC
V: TRBV21-1; D: -; J: TRBJ1-5; size: -; CDR3: CASSKELEPGTYVQPQHF; DNA: TGTGCCAGCAGCAAAGAGCTTGAGCCAGGGACATACGTTCAGCCCCAGCATTTT
V: TRBV9; D: -; J: TRBJ2-1; size: -; CDR3: CASSVGLSEQFF; DNA: TGTGCCAGCAGCGTAGGGTTGAGTGAGCAGTTCTTC